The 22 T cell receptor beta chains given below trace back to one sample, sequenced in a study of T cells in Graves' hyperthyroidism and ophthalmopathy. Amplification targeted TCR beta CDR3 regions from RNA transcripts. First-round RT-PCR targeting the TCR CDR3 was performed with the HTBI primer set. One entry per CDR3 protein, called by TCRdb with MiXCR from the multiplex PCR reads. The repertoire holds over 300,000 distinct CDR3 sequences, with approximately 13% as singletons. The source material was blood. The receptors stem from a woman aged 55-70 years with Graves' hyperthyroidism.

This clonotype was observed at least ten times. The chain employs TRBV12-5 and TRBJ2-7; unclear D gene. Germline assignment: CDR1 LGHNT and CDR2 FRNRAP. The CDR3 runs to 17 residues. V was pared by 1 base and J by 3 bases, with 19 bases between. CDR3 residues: CASGLAARPRNGYEQYF. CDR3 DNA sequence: TGTGCTAGTGGTTTGGCAGCCCGGCCTAGGAATGGCTACGAGCAGTACTTC. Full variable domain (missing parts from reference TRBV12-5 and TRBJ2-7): DARVTQTPRHKVTEMGQEVTMRCQPILGHNTVFWYRQTMMQGLELLAYFRNRAPLDDSGMPKDRFSAEMPDATLATLKIQPSEPRDSAVYFCASGLAARPRNGYEQYFGPGTRLTVT.

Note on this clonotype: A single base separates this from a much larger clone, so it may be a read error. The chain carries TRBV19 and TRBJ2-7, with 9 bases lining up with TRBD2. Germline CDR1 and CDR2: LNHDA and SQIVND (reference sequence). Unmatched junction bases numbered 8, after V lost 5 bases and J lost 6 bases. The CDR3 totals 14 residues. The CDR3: CASSVTSGRAEQYF. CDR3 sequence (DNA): TGTGCCAGTAGTGTGACTAGCGGTCGGGCCGAGCAGTACTTC.

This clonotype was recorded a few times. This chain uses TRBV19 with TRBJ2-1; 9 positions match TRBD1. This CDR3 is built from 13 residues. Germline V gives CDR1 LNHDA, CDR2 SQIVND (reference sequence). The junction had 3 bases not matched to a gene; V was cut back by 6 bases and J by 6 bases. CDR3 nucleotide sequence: TGTGCCAGTAGGGGACAGGGATCCAATGAGCAGTTCTTC. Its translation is CASRGQGSNEQFF. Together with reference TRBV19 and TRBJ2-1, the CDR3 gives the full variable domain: DGGITQSPKYLFRKEGQNVTLSCEQNLNHDAMYWYRQDPGQGLRLIYYSQIVNDFQKGDIAEGYSVSREKKESFPLTVTSAQKNPTAFYLCASRGQGSNEQFFGPGTRLTVL.

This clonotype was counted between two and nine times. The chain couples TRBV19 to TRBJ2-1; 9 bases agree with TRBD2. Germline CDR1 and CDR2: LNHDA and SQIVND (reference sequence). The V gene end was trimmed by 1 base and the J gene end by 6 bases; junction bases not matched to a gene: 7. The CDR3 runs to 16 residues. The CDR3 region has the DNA TGTGCCAGTAGTATAGTGGCTAGCGGGAAACTCAATGAGCAGTTCTTC. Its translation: CASSIVASGKLNEQFF. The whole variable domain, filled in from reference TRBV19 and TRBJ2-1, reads DGGITQSPKYLFRKEGQNVTLSCEQNLNHDAMYWYRQDPGQGLRLIYYSQIVNDFQKGDIAEGYSVSREKKESFPLTVTSAQKNPTAFYLCASSIVASGKLNEQFFGPGTRLTVL.

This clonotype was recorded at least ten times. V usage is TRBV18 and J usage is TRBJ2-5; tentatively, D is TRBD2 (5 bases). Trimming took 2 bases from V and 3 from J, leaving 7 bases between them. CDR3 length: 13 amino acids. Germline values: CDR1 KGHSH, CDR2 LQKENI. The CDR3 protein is CASSPYGKETQYF. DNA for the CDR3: TGTGCCAGCTCACCATACGGGAAAGAGACCCAGTACTTC. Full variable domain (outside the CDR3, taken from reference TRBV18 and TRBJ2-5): NAGVMQNPRHLVRRRGQEARLRCSPMKGHSHVYWYRQLPEEGLKFMVYLQKENIIDESGMPKERFSAEFPKEGPSILRIQQVVRGDSAAYFCASSPYGKETQYFGPGTRLLVL.

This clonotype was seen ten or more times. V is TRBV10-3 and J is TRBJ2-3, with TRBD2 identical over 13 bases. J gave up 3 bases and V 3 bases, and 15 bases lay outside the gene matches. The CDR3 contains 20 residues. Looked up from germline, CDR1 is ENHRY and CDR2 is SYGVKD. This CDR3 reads CAISDRAGLAGALGTDTQYF. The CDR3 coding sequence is TGTGCCATCAGTGACCGGGCCGGACTAGCGGGAGCCCTGGGGACAGATACGCAGTATTTT.

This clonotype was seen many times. The CDR3 bases are TGTGCCATCAGCGGACAGGGGGTCTACGAGCAGTACTTC. Its protein product is CAISGQGVYEQYF. The V gene is TRBV10-3, the J gene TRBJ2-7, with 10 bases aligning to TRBD1. This CDR3 comprises 13 residues. After removal of 6 bases from V and 3 bases from J, the junction contained 2 bases not matched to a gene. Germline V CDR1 and CDR2: ENHRY, SYGVKD.

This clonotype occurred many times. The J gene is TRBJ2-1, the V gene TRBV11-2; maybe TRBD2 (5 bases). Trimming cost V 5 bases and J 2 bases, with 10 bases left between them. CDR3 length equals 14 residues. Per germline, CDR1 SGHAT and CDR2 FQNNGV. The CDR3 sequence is CASSTSGTYNEQFF. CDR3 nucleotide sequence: TGTGCCAGCAGCACAAGCGGAACCTACAATGAGCAGTTCTTC.

CDR3 residues: CASSLDLRSEAFF. CDR3 in DNA: TGTGCCAGCAGCTTAGATCTCCGATCTGAAGCTTTCTTT. This chain joins TRBV11-2 and TRBJ1-1; no clear D. CDR1 and CDR2 (germline): SGHAT, FQNNGV. Trimming removed 0 bases from V and 6 bases from J, with 8 bases in between. This CDR3 is built from 13 residues.

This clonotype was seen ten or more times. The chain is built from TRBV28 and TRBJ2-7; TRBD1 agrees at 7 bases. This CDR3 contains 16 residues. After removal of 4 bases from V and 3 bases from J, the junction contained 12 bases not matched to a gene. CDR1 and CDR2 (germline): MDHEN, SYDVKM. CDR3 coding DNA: TGTGCCAGCAGTTCGCCAAACAGGGGCGCCGTCTACGAGCAGTACTTC. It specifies CASSSPNRGAVYEQYF.

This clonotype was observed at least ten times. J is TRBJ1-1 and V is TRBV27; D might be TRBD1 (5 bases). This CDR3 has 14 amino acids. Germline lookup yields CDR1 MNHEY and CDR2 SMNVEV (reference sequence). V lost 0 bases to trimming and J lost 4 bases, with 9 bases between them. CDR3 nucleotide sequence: TGTGCCAGCAGTTTATCGCGGGGGGTCACTGAAGCTTTCTTT. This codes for CASSLSRGVTEAFF.

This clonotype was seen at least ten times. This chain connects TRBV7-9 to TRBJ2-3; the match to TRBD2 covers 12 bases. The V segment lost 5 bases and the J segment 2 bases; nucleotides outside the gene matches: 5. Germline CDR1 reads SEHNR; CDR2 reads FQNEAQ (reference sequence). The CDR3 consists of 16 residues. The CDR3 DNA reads TGTGCCAGCAGCCCTGGACTAGCGGGAACCACAGATACGCAGTATTTT. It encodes CASSPGLAGTTDTQYF.

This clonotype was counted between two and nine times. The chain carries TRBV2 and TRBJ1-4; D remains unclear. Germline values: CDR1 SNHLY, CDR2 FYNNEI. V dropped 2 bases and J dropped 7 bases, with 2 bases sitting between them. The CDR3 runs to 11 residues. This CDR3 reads CASSEFEKLFF. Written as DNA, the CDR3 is TGTGCCAGCAGTGAATTTGAAAAACTGTTTTTT.

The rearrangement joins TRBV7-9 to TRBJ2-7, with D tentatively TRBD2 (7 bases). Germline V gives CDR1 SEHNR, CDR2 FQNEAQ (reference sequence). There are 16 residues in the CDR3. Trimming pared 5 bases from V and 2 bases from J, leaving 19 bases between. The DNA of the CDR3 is TGTGCCAGCAGCCCGGGGGGAAGGGGGGACCCCTACGAGCAGTACTTC. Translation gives CASSPGGRGDPYEQYF.

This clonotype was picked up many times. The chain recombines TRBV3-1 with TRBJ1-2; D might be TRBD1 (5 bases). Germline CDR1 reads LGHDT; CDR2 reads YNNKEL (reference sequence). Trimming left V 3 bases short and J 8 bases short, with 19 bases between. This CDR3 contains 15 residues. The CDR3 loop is CASSQGPHRTGGYTF. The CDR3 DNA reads TGTGCCAGCAGCCAGGGACCGCACCGGACTGGAGGCTACACCTTC. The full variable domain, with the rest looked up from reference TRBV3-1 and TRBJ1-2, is DTAVSQTPKYLVTQMGNDKSIKCEQNLGHDTMYWYKQDSKKFLKIMFSYNNKELIINETVPNRFSPKSPDKAHLNLHINSLELGDSAVYFCASSQGPHRTGGYTFGSGTRLTVV.

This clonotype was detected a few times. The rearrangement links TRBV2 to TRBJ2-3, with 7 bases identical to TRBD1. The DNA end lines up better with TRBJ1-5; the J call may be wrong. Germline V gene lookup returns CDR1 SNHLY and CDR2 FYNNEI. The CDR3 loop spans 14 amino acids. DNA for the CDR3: TGTGCCAGCAGTTACCCAGGAGGGACAGATACGCAGCATTTT. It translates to CASSYPGGTDTQHF.

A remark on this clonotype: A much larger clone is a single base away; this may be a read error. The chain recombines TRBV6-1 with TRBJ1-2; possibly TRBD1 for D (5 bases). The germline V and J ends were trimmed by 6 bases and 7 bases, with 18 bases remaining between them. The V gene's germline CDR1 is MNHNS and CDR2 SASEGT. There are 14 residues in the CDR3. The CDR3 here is CASSPPGPYRGYTF. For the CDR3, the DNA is TGTGCCAGCAGCCCCCCGGGACCGTATCGTGGCTACACCTTC.

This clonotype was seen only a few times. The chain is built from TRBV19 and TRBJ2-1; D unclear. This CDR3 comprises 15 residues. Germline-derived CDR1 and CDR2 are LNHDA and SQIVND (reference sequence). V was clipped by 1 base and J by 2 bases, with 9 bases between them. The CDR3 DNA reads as TGTGCCAGTAGTATAGGTCTAGAAACCTACAATGAGCAGTTCTTC. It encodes CASSIGLETYNEQFF.

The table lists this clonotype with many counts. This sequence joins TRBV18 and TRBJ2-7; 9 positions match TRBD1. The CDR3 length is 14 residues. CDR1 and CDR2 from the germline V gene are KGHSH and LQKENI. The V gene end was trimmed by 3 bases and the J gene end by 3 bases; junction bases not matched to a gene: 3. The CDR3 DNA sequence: TGTGCCAGCTCACCTGACAGGGGGAACTACGAGCAGTACTTC. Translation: CASSPDRGNYEQYF.

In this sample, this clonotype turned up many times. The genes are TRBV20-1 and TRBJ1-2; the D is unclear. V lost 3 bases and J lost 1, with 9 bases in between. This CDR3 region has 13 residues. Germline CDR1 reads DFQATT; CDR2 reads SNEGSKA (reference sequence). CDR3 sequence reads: CSARPDNNYGYTF. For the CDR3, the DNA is TGCAGTGCTAGGCCTGATAATAACTATGGCTACACCTTC.

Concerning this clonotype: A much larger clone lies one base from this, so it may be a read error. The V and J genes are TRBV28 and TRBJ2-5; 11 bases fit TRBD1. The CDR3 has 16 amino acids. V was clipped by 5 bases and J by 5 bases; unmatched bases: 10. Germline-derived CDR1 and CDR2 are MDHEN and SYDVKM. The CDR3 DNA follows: TGTGCCAGCAGTCCTGGGACAGGGGGGAGCAGGGAGACCCAGTACTTC. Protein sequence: CASSPGTGGSRETQYF.

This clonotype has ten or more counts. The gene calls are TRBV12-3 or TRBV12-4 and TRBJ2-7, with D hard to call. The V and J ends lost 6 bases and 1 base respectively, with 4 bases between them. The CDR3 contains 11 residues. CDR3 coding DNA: TGTGCCAGCAGAAAGTCCTACGAGCAGTACTTC. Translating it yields CASRKSYEQYF.